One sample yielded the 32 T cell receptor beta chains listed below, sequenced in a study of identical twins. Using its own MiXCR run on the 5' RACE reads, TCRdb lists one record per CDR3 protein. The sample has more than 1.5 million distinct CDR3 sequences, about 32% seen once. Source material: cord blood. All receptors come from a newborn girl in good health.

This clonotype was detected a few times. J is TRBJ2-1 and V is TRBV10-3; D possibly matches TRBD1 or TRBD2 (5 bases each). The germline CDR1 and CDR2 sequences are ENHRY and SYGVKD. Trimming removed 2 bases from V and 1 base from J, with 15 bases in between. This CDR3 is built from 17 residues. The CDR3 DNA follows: TGTGCCATCAGTGAGGACCCGGGACGTCCTTCCTACAATGAGCAGTTCTTC. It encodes CAISEDPGRPSYNEQFF.

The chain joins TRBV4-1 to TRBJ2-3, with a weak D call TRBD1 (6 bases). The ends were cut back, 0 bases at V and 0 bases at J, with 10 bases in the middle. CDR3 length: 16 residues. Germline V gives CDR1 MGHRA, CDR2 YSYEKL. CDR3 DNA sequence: TGCGCCAGCAGCCAAGACGTCCAGGGGAGCACAGATACGCAGTATTTT. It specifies CASSQDVQGSTDTQYF.

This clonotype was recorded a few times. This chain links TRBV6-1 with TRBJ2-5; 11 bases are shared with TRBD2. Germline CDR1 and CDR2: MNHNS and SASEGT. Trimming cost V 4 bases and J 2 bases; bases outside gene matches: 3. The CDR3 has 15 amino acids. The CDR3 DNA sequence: TGTGCCAGCAGTGTGACTAGCGGGGCTCAAGAGACCCAGTACTTC. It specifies CASSVTSGAQETQYF.

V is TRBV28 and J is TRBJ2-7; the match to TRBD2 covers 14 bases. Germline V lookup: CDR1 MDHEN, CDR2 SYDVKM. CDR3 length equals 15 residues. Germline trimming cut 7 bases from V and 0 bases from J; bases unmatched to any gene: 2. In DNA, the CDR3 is TGTGCCAGCACCGGGACTAGCGGGAGCTCCTACGAGCAGTACTTC. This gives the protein CASTGTSGSSYEQYF.

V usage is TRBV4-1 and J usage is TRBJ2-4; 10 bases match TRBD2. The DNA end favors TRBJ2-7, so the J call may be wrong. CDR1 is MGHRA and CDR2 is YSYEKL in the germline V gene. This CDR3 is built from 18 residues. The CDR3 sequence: CASSQVSFLGLAGVEQYF. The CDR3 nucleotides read TGCGCCAGCAGCCAAGTTTCCTTTTTGGGGCTAGCGGGGGTCGAGCAGTACTTC.

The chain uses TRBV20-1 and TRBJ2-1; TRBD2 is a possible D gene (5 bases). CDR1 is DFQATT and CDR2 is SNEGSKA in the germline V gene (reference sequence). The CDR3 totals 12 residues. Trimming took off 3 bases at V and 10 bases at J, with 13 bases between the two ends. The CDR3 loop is CSASKLASEQFF. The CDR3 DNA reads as TGCAGTGCTAGCAAATTAGCGTCAGAGCAGTTCTTC.

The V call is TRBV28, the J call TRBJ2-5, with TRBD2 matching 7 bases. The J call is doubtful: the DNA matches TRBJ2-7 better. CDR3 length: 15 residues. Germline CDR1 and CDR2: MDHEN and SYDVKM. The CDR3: CASSFSSGHTYEQYF. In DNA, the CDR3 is TGTGCCAGCAGTTTCAGTAGCGGGCATACCTACGAGCAGTACTTC.

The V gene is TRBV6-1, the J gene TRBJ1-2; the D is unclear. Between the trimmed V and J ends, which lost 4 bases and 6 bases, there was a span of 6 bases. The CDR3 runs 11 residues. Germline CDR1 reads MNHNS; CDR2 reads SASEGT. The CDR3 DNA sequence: TGTGCCAGCAGTGGACAAAATGGCTACACCTTC. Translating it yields CASSGQNGYTF.

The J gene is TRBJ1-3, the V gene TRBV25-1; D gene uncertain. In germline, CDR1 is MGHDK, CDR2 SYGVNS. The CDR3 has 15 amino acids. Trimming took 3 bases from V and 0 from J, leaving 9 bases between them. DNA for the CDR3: TGTGCCAGCAGTGAGGGAAGGGACTCTGGAAACACCATATATTTT. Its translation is CASSEGRDSGNTIYF.

CDR3 in DNA: TGTGCCAGCAGTTTTGGGGGGCAACTAAACCACGAGCAGTACTTC. Protein sequence: CASSFGGQLNHEQYF. This chain uses TRBV5-5 with TRBJ2-1; D could derive from TRBD1 or TRBD2 (6 bases each). The J call may be wrong; the DNA end is better matched by TRBJ2-7. The CDR3 is 15 amino acids. Per the germline V gene, CDR1 is SGHKS and CDR2 is YYEKEE (reference sequence).

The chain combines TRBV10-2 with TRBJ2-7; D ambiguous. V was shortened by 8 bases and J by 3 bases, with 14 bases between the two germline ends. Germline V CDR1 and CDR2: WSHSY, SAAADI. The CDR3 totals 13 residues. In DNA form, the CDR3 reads TGCGCCAGCGGAGTAGGTCCTGACTACGAGCAGTACTTC. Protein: CASGVGPDYEQYF.

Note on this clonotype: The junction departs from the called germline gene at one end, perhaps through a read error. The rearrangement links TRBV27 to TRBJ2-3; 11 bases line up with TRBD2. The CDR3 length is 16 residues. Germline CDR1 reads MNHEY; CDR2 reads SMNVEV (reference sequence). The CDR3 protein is CVSSRIAGGPTDTQYF. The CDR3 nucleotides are TGTGTCAGCAGTCGCATAGCGGGAGGGCCGACAGATACGCAGTATTTT.

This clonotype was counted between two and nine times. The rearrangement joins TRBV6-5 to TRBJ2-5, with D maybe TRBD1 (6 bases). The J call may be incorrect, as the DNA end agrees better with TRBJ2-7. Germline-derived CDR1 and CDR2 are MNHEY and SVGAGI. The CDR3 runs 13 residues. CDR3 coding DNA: TGTGCCAGCAGTTACTCGCGAGGGGGCGAGCAGTACTTC. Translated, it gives CASSYSRGGEQYF.

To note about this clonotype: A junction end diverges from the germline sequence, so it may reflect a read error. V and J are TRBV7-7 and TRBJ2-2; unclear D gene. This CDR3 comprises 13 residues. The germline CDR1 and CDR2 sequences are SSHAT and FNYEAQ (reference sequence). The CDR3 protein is CASSLGPGGELFF. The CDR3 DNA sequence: TGTGCTAGCAGCTTAGGGCCCGGCGGGGAGCTGTTTTTT.

The CDR3 loop reads CASSRHDRNEQYF. CDR3 bases: TGTGCCAGCAGCCGCCACGACAGAAATGAGCAGTACTTC. This rearrangement joins TRBV14 to TRBJ2-7; D perhaps matches TRBD1 (5 bases). CDR1 is SGHDN, CDR2 FVKESK, per germline. V gave up 4 bases and J gave up 7 bases, with 14 bases separating them. The CDR3 covers 13 residues.

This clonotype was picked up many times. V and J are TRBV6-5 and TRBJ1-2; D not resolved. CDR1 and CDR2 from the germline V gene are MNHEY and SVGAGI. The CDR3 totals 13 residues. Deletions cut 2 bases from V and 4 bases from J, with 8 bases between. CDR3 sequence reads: CASSYDGVYGYTF. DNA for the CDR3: TGTGCCAGCAGTTACGACGGGGTCTATGGCTACACCTTC.

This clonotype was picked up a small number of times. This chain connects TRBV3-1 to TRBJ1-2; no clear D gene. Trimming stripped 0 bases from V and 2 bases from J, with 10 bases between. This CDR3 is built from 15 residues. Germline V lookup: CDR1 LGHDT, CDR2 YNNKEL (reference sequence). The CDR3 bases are TGTGCCAGCAGCCAAGAAAGGACTATGAACTATGGCTACACCTTC. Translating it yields CASSQERTMNYGYTF.

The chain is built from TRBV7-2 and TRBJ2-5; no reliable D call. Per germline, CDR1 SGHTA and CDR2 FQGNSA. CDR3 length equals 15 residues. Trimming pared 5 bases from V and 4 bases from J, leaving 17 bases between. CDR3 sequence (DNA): TGTGCCAGCAGCGCGCGGTCGAGTAGGACAGAGACCCAGTACTTC. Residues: CASSARSSRTETQYF.

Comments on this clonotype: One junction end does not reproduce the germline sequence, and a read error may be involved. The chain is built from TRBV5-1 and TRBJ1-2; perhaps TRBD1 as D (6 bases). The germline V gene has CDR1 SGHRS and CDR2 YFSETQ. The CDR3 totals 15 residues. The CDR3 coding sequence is TGCGCCAGCAGCTTGGTAGGGACATCCAACTATGACTACACCTTC. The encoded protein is CASSLVGTSNYDYTF. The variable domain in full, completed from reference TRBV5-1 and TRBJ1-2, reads KAGVTQTPRYLIKTRGQQVTLSCSPISGHRSVSWYQQTPGQGLQFLFEYFSETQRNKGNFPGRFSGRQFSNSRSEMNVSTLELGDSALYLCASSLVGTSNYDYTFGSGTRLTVV.

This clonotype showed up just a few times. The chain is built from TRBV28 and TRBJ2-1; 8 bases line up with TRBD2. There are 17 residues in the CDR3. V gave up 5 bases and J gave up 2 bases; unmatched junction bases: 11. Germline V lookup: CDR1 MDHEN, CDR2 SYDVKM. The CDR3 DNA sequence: TGTGCCAGCAGTCGGCAGGGCGGGAGGCCCCCCTACAATGAGCAGTTCTTC. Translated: CASSRQGGRPPYNEQFF.

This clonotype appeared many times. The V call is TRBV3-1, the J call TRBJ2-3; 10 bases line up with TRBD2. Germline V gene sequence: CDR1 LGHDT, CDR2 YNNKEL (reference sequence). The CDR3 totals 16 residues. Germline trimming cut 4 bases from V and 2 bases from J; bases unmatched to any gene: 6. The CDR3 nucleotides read TGTGCCAGCAGCCCCCGGACTAGCGGATACACAGATACGCAGTATTTT. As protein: CASSPRTSGYTDTQYF.

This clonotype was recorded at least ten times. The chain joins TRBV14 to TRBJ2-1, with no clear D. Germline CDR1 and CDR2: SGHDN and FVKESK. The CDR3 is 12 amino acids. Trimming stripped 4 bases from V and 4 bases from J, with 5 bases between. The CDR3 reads CASSPQYNEQFF. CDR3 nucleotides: TGTGCCAGCAGCCCGCAGTACAATGAGCAGTTCTTC.

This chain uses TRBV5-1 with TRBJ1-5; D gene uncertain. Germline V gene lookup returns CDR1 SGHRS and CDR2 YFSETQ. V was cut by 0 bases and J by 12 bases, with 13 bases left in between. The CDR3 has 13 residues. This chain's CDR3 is CASSLAVGRDQHF. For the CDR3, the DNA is TGCGCCAGCAGCTTGGCCGTTGGGCGGGACCAGCATTTT.

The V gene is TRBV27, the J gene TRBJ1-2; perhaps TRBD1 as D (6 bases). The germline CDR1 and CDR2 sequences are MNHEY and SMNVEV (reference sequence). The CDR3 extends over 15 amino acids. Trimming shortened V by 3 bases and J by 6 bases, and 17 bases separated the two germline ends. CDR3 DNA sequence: TGTGCCAGCAGTTTGCGAACAGGGCCTGGGGATGGCTACACCTTC. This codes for CASSLRTGPGDGYTF.

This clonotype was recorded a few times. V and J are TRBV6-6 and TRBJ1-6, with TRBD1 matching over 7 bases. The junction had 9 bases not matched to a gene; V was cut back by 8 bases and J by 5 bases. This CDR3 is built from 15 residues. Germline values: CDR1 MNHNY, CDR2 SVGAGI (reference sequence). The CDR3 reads CASRQTGSHNSPLHF. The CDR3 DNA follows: TGTGCCAGCCGACAGACAGGGAGTCATAATTCACCCCTCCACTTT.

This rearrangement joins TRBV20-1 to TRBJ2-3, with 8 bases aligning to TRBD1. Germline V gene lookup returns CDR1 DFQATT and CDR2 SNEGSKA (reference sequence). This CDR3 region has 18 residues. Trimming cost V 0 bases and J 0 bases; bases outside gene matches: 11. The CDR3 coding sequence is TGCAGTGCTAGAGATCGTCAGGGGGCAACACCTAGCACAGATACGCAGTATTTT. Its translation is CSARDRQGATPSTDTQYF.

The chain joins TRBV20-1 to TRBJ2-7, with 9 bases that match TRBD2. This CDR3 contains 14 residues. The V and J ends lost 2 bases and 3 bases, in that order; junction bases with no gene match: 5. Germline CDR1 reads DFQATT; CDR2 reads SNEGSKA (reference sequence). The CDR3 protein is CSARPEAGGYEQYF. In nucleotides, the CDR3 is TGCAGTGCTAGACCTGAAGCGGGAGGCTACGAGCAGTACTTC.

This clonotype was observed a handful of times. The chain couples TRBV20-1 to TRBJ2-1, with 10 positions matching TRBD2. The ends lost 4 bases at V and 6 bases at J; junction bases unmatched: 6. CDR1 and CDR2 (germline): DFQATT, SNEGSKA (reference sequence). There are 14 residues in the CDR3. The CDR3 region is CSAKASGSRNEQFF. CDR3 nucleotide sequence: TGCAGTGCTAAGGCTAGCGGGAGTCGCAATGAGCAGTTCTTC.

As DNA, the CDR3 is TGCAGTGCTAGAGCCGACAGTAACAATCAGCCCCAGTATTTT. Translated, it gives CSARADSNNQPQYF. The rearrangement links TRBV20-1 to TRBJ1-5, with D possibly matching TRBD1 (5 bases). The closer fit of TRBJ2-3 to the DNA end suggests the J call may be wrong. From germline, CDR1 is DFQATT and CDR2 SNEGSKA (reference sequence). CDR3 length: 14 residues.

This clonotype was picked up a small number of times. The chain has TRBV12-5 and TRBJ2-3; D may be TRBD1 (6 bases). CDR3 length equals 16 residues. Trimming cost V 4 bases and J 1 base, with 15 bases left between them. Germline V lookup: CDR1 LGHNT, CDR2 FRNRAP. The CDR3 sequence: CASGSTLTGRTDTQYF. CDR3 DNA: TGTGCTAGTGGTTCCACGCTTACAGGGCGCACAGATACGCAGTATTTT.

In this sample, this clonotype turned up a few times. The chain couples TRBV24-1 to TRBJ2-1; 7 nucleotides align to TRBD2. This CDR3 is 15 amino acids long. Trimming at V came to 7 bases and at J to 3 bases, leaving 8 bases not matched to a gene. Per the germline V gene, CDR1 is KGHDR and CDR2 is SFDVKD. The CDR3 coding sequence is TGTGCCACCAGGAGCCGGGAGGTCCTCTACAATGAGCAGTTCTTC. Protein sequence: CATRSREVLYNEQFF.

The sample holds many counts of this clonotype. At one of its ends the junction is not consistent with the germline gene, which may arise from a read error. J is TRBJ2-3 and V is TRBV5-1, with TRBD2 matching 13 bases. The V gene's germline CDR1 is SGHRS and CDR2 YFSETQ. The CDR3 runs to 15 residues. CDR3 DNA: TGTGCCAGCAGCTCGGGACTAGCGGGGCGAGATACGCAGTATTTT. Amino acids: CASSSGLAGRDTQYF. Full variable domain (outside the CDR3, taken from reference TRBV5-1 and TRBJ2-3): KAGVTQTPRYLIKTRGQQVTLSCSPISGHRSVSWYQQTPGQGLQFLFEYFSETQRNKGNFPGRFSGRQFSNSRSEMNVSTLELGDSALYLCASSSGLAGRDTQYFGPGTRLTVL.